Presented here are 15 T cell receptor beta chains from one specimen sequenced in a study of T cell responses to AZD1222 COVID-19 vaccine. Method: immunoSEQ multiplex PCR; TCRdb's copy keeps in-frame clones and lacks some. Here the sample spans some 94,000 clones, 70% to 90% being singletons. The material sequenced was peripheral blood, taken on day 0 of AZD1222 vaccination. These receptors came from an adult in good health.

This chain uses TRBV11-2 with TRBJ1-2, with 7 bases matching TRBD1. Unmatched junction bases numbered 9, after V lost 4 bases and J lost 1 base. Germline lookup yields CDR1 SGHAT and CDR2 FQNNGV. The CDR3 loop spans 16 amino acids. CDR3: CASSSTMDRLNYGYTF. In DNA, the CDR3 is TGTGCCAGCAGCTCTACAATGGACAGGCTTAACTATGGCTACACCTTC.

The CDR3 loop is CASSLDRGPYEQYF. The CDR3 bases are TGTGCCAGCAGCTTAGATCGGGGACCCTACGAGCAGTACTTC. V gene TRBV7-2 combines with J gene TRBJ2-7, with D tentatively TRBD1 or TRBD2 (5 bases each). The V end lost 1 base, the J end lost 2 bases, and 9 bases lay between the germline ends. The CDR3 runs to 14 residues. Germline V gene lookup returns CDR1 SGHTA and CDR2 FQGNSA.

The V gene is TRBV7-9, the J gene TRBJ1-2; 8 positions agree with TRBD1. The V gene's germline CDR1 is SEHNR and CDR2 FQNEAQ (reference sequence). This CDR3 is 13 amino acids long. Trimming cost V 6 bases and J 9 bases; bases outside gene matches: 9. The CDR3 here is CASSQDRGVRYTF. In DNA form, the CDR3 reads TGTGCCAGCAGTCAAGACAGGGGAGTTCGCTACACCTTC.

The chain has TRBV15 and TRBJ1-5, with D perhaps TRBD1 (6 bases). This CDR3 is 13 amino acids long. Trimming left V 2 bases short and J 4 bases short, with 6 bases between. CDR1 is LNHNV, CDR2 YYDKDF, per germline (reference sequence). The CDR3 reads CATSRQGNQPQHF. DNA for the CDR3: TGTGCCACCAGCAGACAGGGGAATCAGCCCCAGCATTTT.

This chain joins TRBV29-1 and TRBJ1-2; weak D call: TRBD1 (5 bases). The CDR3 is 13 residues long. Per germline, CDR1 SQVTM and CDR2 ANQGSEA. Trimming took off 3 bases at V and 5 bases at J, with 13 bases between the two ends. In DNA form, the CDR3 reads TGCAGCGTTGAGATGACAGCGGGGTATGGCTACACCTTC. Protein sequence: CSVEMTAGYGYTF.

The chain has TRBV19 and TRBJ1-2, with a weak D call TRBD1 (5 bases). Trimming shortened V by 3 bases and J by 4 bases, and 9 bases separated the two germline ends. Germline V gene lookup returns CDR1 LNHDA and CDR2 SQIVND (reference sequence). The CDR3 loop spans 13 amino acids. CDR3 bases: TGTGCCAGTAGTATGCAGGGATCCTATGGCTACACCTTC. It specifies CASSMQGSYGYTF.

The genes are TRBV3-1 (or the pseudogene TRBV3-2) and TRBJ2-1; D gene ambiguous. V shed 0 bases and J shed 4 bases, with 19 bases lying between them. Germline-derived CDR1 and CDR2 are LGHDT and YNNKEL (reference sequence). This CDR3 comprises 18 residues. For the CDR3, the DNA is TGTGCCAGCAGCCAAGAGGAGTTAGAGACCTTAGGGTACAATGAGCAGTTCTTC. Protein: CASSQEELETLGYNEQFF.

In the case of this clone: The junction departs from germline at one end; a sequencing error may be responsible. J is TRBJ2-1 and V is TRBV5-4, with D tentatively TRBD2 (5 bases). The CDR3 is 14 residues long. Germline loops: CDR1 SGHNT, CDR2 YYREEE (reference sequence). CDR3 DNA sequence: TGTGCCAGCTCGAAAGAGGGCTCCCACAATGAGCAGTTCTTC. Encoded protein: CASSKEGSHNEQFF.

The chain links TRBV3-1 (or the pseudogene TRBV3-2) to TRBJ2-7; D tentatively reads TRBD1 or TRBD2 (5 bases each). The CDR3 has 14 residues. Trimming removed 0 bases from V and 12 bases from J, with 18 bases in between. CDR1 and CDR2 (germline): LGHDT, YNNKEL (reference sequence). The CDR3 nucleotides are TGTGCCAGCAGCCAAGAAGGGGCCGGGGCCACCCGGTACTTC. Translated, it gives CASSQEGAGATRYF.

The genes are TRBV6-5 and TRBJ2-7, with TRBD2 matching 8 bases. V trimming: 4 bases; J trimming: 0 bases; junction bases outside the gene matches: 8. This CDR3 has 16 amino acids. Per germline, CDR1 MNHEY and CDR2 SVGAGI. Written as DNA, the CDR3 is TGTGCCAGCAGTTCAAGGGAGCGGGGGCCCTCCTACGAGCAGTACTTC. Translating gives CASSSRERGPSYEQYF.

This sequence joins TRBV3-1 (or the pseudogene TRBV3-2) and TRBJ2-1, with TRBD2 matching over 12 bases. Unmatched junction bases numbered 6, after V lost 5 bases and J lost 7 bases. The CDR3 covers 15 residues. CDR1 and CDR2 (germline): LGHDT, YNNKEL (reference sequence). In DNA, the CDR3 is TGTGCCAGCAGCTCGACTAGCGGGAGTAGGAATGAGCAGTTCTTC. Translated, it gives CASSSTSGSRNEQFF.

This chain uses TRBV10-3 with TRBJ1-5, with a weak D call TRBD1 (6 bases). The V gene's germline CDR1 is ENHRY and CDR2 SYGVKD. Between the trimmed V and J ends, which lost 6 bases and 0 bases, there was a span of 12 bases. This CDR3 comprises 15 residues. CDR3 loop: CAIRPGTNSNQPQHF. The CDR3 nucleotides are TGTGCCATCAGGCCCGGGACAAATAGCAATCAGCCCCAGCATTTT.

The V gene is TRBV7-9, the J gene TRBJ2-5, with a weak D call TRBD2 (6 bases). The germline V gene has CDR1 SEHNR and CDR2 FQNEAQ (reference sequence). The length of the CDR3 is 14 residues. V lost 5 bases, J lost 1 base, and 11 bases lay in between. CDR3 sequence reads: CASSPLLAQETQYF. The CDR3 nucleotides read TGTGCCAGCAGCCCCCTACTAGCCCAAGAGACCCAGTACTTC.

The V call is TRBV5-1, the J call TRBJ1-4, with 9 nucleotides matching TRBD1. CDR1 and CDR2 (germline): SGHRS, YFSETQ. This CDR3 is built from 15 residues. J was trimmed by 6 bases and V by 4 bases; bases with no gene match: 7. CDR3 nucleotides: TGCGCCAGCAGCAGGGGACAGGGAATGGATGAAAAACTGTTTTTT. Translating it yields CASSRGQGMDEKLFF.

CDR3 nucleotide sequence: TGTGCCAGCAGTTACTCGAATCTCGGGGCGAACGGGGAGCTGTTTTTT. Amino acids: CASSYSNLGANGELFF. V and J are TRBV6-5 and TRBJ2-2, with D possibly being TRBD1 or TRBD2 (5 bases each). The CDR3 sequence is 16 residues long. Trimming stripped 0 bases from V and 7 bases from J, with 15 bases between. Germline CDR1 and CDR2: MNHEY and SVGAGI.